The rows below give T cell receptor beta chains drawn from one sample of a study of T cell responses to AZD1222 COVID-19 vaccine. Some clones are missing from TCRdb's copy, which holds only in-frame ones; the method was immunoSEQ multiplex PCR. The sample consists of roughly 21,000 clones, 82% of them appearing once. The sequenced sample was peripheral blood, obtained on day 0 of AZD1222 vaccination. Every receptor here comes from an adult in good health. Each CDR3 is given with its conserved first and last residue. The D gene is left open where the match is weak. The listing skips clone size in some rows; elsewhere it reads once, few, many or a size class.

J gene	V gene	CDR3 length	clone size	D gene	CDR3 protein	CDR3 DNA
TRBJ2-2	TRBV28	15	-	-	CASSLRTMGAGELFF	TGTGCCAGCAGTTTAAGGACTATGGGGGCCGGGGAGCTGTTTTTT
TRBJ2-1	TRBV28	15	-	TRBD2	CASSEGLAGYNEQFF	TGTGCCAGCAGCGAAGGACTAGCGGGATATAATGAGCAGTTCTTC
TRBJ1-6	TRBV7-8	15	-	TRBD1	CASSSGGTGVSPLHF	TGTGCCAGCAGCAGCGGAGGGACAGGGGTTTCACCCCTCCACTTT
TRBJ2-1	TRBV7-6	14	once	-	CASSPLGVDNEQFF	TGTGCCAGCAGCCCCTTGGGAGTAGACAATGAGCAGTTCTTC
TRBJ1-3	TRBV18	16	once	TRBD1	CASSPNWDSIGNTIYF	TGTGCCAGCTCACCAAATTGGGACAGCATTGGAAACACCATATATTTT
TRBJ2-1	TRBV28	15	-	TRBD2	CASSKLAGEFNEQFF	TGTGCCAGCAGCAAACTAGCGGGAGAATTCAATGAGCAGTTCTTC
TRBJ1-5	TRBV28	14	few	TRBD1	CASSIDRGNQPQHF	TGTGCCAGCAGCATAGACAGGGGGAATCAGCCCCAGCATTTT
TRBJ2-7	TRBV28	15	-	-	CASSSSYRHYYEQYF	TGTGCCAGCAGTTCCAGCTACCGACATTACTACGAGCAGTACTTC
TRBJ2-6	TRBV5-4	16	few	-	CASSLASVPGANVLTF	TGTGCCAGCAGCTTGGCCTCAGTGCCCGGGGCCAACGTCCTGACTTTC
TRBJ2-7	TRBV5-8	14	few	-	CASSSTGGSYEQYF	TGTGCCAGCAGCTCCACAGGTGGCTCCTACGAGCAGTACTTC
TRBJ2-5	TRBV20-1	16	-	TRBD2	CSASRLAGGPGETQYF	TGCAGTGCTAGTAGGCTAGCGGGTGGCCCCGGGGAGACCCAGTACTTC
TRBJ2-1	TRBV18	16	-	TRBD2	CASSPQGTSGVNEQFF	TGTGCCAGCTCACCACAGGGGACTAGCGGGGTAAATGAGCAGTTCTTC
TRBJ2-7	TRBV30	14	-	-	CAWSVGGTPYEQYF	TGTGCCTGGAGTGTCGGCGGGACGCCTTACGAGCAGTACTTC
TRBJ2-1	TRBV5-1	17	-	-	CASSSSWGQYSYNEQFF	TGCGCCAGCAGCTCCTCCTGGGGCCAATATTCCTACAATGAGCAGTTCTTC
TRBJ2-7	TRBV28	15	-	TRBD1	CASSLSGTGNYEQYF	TGTGCCAGCAGTTTATCCGGGACAGGGAACTACGAGCAGTACTTC
TRBJ2-7	TRBV14	16	-	-	CASSQDRAGDGVGQYF	TGTGCCAGCAGCCAAGATCGGGCAGGGGATGGGGTCGGGCAGTACTTC
TRBJ2-7	TRBV5-1	13	-	-	CASRPGTSYEQYF	TGCGCCAGCAGGCCAGGGACCTCCTACGAGCAGTACTTC
TRBJ2-7	TRBV7-2	14	-	-	CASSWGLRRGEQYF	TGTGCCAGCAGCTGGGGACTCCGACGGGGGGAGCAGTACTTC
TRBJ2-5	TRBV15	17	-	-	CATSRDRWGDRLETQYF	TGTGCCACCAGCAGAGATCGATGGGGGGATCGGCTTGAGACCCAGTACTTC
TRBJ2-1	TRBV12-2	16	-	-	CASRPASGGLDDEQFF	TGTGCAAGTCGCCCCGCTAGCGGGGGGTTGGACGATGAGCAGTTCTTC
TRBJ1-3	TRBV4-1	15	-	-	CASSRDGDSGNTIYF	TGCGCCAGCAGCCGGGACGGAGACTCTGGAAACACCATATATTTT
TRBJ2-1	TRBV11-1	15	-	-	CASSSDGDIYNEQFF	TGTGCCAGCAGCTCAGACGGGGATATCTACAATGAGCAGTTCTTC
TRBJ1-6	TRBV5-4	16	-	-	CASSLEGLQGGSPLHF	TGTGCCAGCAGCTTGGAAGGTTTGCAGGGAGGGTCACCCCTCCACTTT
TRBJ1-2	TRBV30	12	-	-	CAWTAGAGGYTF	TGTGCCTGGACCGCAGGGGCGGGAGGCTACACCTTC
TRBJ1-4	TRBV20-1	15	-	TRBD1	CSASLPGQATSGAFF	TGCAGTGCTAGTTTACCGGGACAGGCTACTTCAGGAGCGTTTTTT
TRBJ1-1	TRBV25-1	14	-	-	CATTRGEGDTEAFF	TGTGCCACCACCCGCGGGGAAGGGGACACTGAAGCTTTCTTT
TRBJ1-6	TRBV2	13	-	-	CATTPVDNSPLHF	TGTGCCACCACTCCAGTGGATAATTCACCCCTCCACTTT
TRBJ1-2	TRBV19	13	-	TRBD1	CASSKDRGYGYTF	TGTGCCAGCAGTAAGGACAGGGGCTATGGCTACACCTTC
TRBJ1-2	TRBV6-6	14	-	TRBD1	CASTSDREVYGYTF	TGTGCCAGCACTTCAGACAGGGAGGTCTATGGCTACACCTTC
TRBJ2-1	TRBV10-2	15	-	TRBD1	CASTGGTGSYNEQFF	TGCGCCAGCACCGGCGGGACAGGCTCCTACAATGAGCAGTTCTTC
TRBJ2-3	TRBV3-1/TRBV3-2	14	-	-	CASSQVAGRDTQYF	TGTGCCAGCAGCCAAGTGGCTGGGCGGGATACGCAGTATTTT
TRBJ2-2	TRBV29-1	15	-	TRBD2	CSVGVVAGGHGELFF	TGCAGCGTTGGAGTCGTAGCGGGGGGGCACGGGGAGCTGTTTTTT
TRBJ2-2	TRBV29-1	15	-	-	CSVEGGQAGTGELFF	TGCAGCGTTGAAGGGGGGCAAGCGGGCACCGGGGAGCTGTTTTTT
TRBJ2-7	TRBV27	16	-	TRBD1	CASRLRFGTGVYEQYF	TGTGCCAGCAGACTCCGGTTCGGGACAGGGGTCTACGAGCAGTACTTC
TRBJ2-1	TRBV7-8	13	-	-	CASSGQSYNEQFF	TGTGCCAGCAGCGGTCAGAGTTACAATGAGCAGTTCTTC
TRBJ2-2	TRBV6-5	15	once	TRBD2	CASSRGLARTGELFF	TGTGCCAGCAGCCGTGGACTAGCGCGGACCGGGGAGCTGTTTTTT
TRBJ1-2	TRBV7-8	13	-	-	CASSFDSWGGYTF	TGTGCCAGCAGCTTCGACAGCTGGGGAGGCTACACCTTC
TRBJ2-7	TRBV30	18	-	TRBD2	CAWDPAGTTGGTAYEQYF	TGTGCCTGGGACCCGGCCGGGACTACAGGAGGGACGGCCTACGAGCAGTACTTC
TRBJ2-5	TRBV6-2/TRBV6-3	16	-	-	CASSYSEWGGEETQYF	TGTGCCAGCAGTTACTCGGAATGGGGGGGCGAGGAGACCCAGTACTTC
TRBJ2-7	TRBV27	15	-	TRBD2	CASRGTSGSFYEQYF	TGTGCCAGCAGGGGGACTAGCGGGAGTTTTTACGAGCAGTACTTC
TRBJ2-2	TRBV28	14	few	-	CASSSVRDDGELFF	TGTGCCAGCAGCTCCGTCAGGGATGACGGGGAGCTGTTTTTT
TRBJ2-2	TRBV7-3	16	once	TRBD2	CASSLSAGGGTGELFF	TGTGCCAGCAGCTTATCGGCGGGAGGGGGCACCGGGGAGCTGTTTTTT
TRBJ2-7	TRBV27	15	-	TRBD2	CASSPGYSGGDEQYF	TGTGCCAGCAGCCCCGGTTACAGCGGGGGTGACGAGCAGTACTTC
TRBJ2-1	TRBV15	16	-	TRBD2	CATSRGAGGEYNEQFF	TGTGCCACCAGCAGAGGAGCGGGGGGGGAATACAATGAGCAGTTCTTC
TRBJ2-1	TRBV6-2/TRBV6-3	16	-	-	CASSYLDSPAYNEQFF	TGTGCCAGCAGTTACCTGGACAGTCCTGCCTACAATGAGCAGTTCTTC
TRBJ2-7	TRBV5-4	15	-	TRBD1	CASSLGRTGSYEQYF	TGTGCCAGCAGCTTGGGTCGGACAGGCTCCTACGAGCAGTACTTC
TRBJ2-7	TRBV28	12	-	-	CASSLGVYEQYF	TGTGCCAGCAGTTTAGGTGTCTACGAGCAGTACTTC
TRBJ2-3	TRBV20-1	10	-	-	CSAFENTQYF	TGCAGTGCCTTCGAAAATACGCAGTATTTT
TRBJ1-5	TRBV24-1	14	few	TRBD1	CATGGGQGNQPQHF	TGTGCCACCGGAGGGGGACAGGGGAATCAGCCCCAGCATTTT
TRBJ1-1	TRBV27	14	-	-	CASSLQGKNTEAFF	TGTGCCAGCAGTTTACAGGGGAAGAACACTGAAGCTTTCTTT
TRBJ1-5	TRBV6-5	14	-	TRBD1	CASSPGQKNQPQHF	TGTGCCAGCAGTCCGGGACAGAAAAATCAGCCCCAGCATTTT